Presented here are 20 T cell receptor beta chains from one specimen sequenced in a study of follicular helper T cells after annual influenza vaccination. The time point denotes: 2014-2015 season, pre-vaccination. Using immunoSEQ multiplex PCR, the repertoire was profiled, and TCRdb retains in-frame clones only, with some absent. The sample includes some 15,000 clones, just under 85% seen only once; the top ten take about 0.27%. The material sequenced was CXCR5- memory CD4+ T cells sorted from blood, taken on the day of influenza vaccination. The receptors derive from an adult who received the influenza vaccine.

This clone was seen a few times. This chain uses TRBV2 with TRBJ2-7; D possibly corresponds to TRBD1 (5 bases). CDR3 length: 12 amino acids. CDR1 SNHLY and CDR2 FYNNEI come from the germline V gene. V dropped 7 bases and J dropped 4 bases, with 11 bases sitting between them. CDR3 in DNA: TGTGCCAGCACAAAGACAGTTTACGAGCAGTACTTC. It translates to CASTKTVYEQYF.

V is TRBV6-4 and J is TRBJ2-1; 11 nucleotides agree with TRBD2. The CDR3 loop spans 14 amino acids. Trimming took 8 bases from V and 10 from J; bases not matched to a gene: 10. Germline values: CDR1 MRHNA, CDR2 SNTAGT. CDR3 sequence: CASRHLAGGREQFF. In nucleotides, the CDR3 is TGTGCCAGCCGCCACCTAGCGGGGGGCAGGGAGCAGTTCTTC.

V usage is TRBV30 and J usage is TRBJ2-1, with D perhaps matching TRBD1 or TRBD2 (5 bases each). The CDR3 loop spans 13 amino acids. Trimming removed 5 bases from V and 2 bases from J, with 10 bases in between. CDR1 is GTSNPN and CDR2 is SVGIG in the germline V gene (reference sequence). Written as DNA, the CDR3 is TGTGCCTGGTCCCCGGGACCCTACAATGAGCAGTTCTTC. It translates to CAWSPGPYNEQFF.

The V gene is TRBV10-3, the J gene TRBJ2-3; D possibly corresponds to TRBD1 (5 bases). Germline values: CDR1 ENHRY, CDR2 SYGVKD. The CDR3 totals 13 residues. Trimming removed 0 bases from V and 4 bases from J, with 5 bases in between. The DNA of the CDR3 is TGTGCCATCAGTGAGTCGGGGCCAGATACGCAGTATTTT. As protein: CAISESGPDTQYF.

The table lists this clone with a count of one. The DNA of the CDR3 is TGTGCCAGCAGCTCCCAGGGACAGAGCTCCTACAATGAGCAGTTCTTC. Its protein is CASSSQGQSSYNEQFF. The chain is built from TRBV7-2 and TRBJ2-1; 7 bases map to TRBD1. The CDR3 covers 16 residues. The germline V gene has CDR1 SGHTA and CDR2 FQGNSA. The junction had 6 bases not matched to a gene; V was cut back by 4 bases and J by 0 bases.

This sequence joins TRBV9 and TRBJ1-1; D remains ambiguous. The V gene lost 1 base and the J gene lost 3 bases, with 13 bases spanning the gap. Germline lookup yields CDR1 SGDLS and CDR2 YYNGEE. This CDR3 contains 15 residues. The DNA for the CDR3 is TGTGCCAGCAGCGTACTCCCCTCAGTGGACACTGAAGCTTTCTTT. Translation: CASSVLPSVDTEAFF. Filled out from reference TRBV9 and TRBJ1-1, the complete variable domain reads DSGVTQTPKHLITATGQRVTLRCSPRSGDLSVYWYQQSLDQGLQFLIQYYNGEERAKGNILERFSAQQFPDLHSELNLSSLELGDSALYFCASSVLPSVDTEAFFGQGTRLTVV.

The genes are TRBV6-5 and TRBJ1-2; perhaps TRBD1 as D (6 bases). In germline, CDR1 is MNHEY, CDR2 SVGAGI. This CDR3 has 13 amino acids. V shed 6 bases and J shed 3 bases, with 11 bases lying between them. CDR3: CASRHHRDYGYTF. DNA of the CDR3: TGTGCCAGCAGACACCACAGGGACTATGGCTACACCTTC.

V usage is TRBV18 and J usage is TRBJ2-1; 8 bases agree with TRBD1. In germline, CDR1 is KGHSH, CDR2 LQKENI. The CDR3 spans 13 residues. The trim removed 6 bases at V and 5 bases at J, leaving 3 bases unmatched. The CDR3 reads CASSTGDNNEQFF. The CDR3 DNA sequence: TGTGCCAGCTCGACAGGGGACAACAATGAGCAGTTCTTC.

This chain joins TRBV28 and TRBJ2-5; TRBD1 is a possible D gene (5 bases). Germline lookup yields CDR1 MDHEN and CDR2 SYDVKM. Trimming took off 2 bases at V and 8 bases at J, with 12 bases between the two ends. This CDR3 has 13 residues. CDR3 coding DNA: TGTGCCAGCAGTTTAAGGCCCCAGGGTACCCAGTACTTC. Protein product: CASSLRPQGTQYF.

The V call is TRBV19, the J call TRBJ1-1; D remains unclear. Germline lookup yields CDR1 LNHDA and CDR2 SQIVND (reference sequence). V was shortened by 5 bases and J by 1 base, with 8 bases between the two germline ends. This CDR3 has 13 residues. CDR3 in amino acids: CASSSFGNTEAFF. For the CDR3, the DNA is TGTGCCAGTAGTTCGTTCGGGAACACTGAAGCTTTCTTT.

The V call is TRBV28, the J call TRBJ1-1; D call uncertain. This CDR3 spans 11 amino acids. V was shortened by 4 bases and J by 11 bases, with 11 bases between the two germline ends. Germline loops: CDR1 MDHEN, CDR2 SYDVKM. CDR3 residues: CASSSSQSAFF. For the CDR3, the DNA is TGTGCCAGCAGTTCCAGTCAATCGGCTTTCTTT.

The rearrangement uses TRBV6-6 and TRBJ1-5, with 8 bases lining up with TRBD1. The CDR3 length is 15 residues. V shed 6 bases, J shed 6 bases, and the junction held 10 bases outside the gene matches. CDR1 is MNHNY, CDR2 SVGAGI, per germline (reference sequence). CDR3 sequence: CASRPGQVRFQPQHF. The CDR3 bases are TGTGCCAGCAGACCGGGACAGGTCAGGTTTCAGCCCCAGCATTTT.

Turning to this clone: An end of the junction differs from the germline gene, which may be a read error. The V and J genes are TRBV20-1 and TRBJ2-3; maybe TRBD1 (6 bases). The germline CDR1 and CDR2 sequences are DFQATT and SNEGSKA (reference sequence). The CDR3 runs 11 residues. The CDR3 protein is CSARSLRDKSF. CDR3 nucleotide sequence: TGCAGTGCTAGGAGCCTAAGGGACAAAAGTTTT.

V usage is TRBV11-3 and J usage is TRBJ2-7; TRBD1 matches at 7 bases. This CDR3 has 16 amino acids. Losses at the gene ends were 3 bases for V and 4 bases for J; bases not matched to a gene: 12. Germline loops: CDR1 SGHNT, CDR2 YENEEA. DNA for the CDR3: TGTGCCAGCAGCTTTCCCCGGGGAGACAGGGTATACGAGCAGTACTTC. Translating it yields CASSFPRGDRVYEQYF.

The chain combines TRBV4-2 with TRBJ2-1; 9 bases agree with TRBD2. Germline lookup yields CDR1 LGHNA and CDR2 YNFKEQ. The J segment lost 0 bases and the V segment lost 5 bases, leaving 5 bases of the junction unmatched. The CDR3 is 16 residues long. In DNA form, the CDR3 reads TGTGCCAGCAGCGACCTAGCGGGGAGCTCCTACAATGAGCAGTTCTTC. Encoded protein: CASSDLAGSSYNEQFF.

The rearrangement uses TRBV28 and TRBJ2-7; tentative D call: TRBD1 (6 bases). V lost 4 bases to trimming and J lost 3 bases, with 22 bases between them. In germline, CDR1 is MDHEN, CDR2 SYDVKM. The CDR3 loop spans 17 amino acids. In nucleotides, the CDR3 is TGTGCCAGCAGTTCCCCCCCTGAGACAGGAGATAACTACGAGCAGTACTTC. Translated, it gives CASSSPPETGDNYEQYF.

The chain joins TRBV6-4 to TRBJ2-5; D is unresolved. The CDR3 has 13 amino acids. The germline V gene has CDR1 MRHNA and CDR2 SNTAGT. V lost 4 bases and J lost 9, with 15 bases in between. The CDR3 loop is CASSVVPAGAQYF. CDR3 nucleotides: TGTGCCAGCAGTGTGGTCCCCGCTGGAGCCCAGTACTTC.

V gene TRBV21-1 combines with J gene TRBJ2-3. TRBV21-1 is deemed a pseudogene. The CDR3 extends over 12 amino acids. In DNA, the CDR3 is TGTGCCAGCAGCAAAAGAACAGATACGCAGTATTTT. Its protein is CASSKRTDTQYF.

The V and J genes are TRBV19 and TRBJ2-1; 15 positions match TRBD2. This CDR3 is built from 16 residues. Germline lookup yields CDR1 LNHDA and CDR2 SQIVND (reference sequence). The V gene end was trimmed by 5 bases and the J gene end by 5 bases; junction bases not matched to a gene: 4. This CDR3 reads CASSSGLAGGHNEQFF. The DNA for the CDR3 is TGTGCCAGTAGTTCGGGACTAGCGGGGGGTCACAATGAGCAGTTCTTC.

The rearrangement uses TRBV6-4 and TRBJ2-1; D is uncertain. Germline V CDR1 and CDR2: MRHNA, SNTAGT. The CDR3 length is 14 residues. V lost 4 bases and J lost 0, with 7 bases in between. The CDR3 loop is CASSVEDSYNEQFF. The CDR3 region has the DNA TGTGCCAGCAGTGTGGAAGACTCCTACAATGAGCAGTTCTTC.